Following are 26 T cell receptor beta chains from one sample sequenced in a study of CD8 T cells in ankylosing spondylitis. Study-level findings and limits: What seemed typical of ankylosing spondylitis blood was a TCR beta motif built from under 10 highly homologous variants.

TCRdb reanalysed the 5' RACE reads using MiXCR and keeps one entry per CDR3 protein. The sample includes about 750,000 distinct CDR3 sequences, roughly 19% of them seen just once. No antigen has been assigned to these receptors. Sequenced sample: blood, either unsorted or a sorted T cell fraction (not recorded which). The receptor set was obtained from a male donor with ankylosing spondylitis.

This clonotype was detected ten times or more. The J gene is TRBJ2-3, the V gene TRBV3-1, with 7 nucleotides matching TRBD2. V trimming: 8 bases; J trimming: 1 base; junction bases outside the gene matches: 15. Germline lookup yields CDR1 LGHDT and CDR2 YNNKEL (reference sequence). The CDR3 consists of 17 residues. The CDR3 is CASRGLGASGGTDTQYF. DNA of the CDR3: TGTGCCAGCCGAGGACTAGGGGCTAGCGGAGGCACAGATACGCAGTATTTT.

In its sample, this clonotype was seen many times. This chain uses TRBV20-1 with TRBJ2-6; TRBD2 might be the D (6 bases). The V end lost 0 bases, the J end lost 3 bases, and 9 bases lay between the germline ends. CDR1 and CDR2 from the germline V gene are DFQATT and SNEGSKA (reference sequence). This CDR3 spans 15 amino acids. CDR3 amino acids: CSARDLRGGANVLTF. CDR3 sequence (DNA): TGCAGTGCTAGAGACTTGCGGGGTGGGGCCAACGTCCTGACTTTC.

This clonotype was seen a few times. The rearrangement uses TRBV20-1 and TRBJ1-1; D not certain. V was clipped by 6 bases and J by 1 base, with 12 bases between them. There are 13 residues in the CDR3. The germline V gene encodes CDR1 DFQATT and CDR2 SNEGSKA (reference sequence). CDR3 residues: CSALATTNTEAFF. The CDR3 DNA follows: TGCAGTGCCCTAGCTACGACGAACACTGAAGCTTTCTTT.

Only a few counts were recorded for this clonotype. As DNA, the CDR3 is TGTGCCAGCAGCGCCGGGACAGGGAGGGACACTGAAGCTTTCTTT. Its translation is CASSAGTGRDTEAFF. This chain connects TRBV7-6 to TRBJ1-1, with 9 bases matching TRBD1. This CDR3 has 15 amino acids. Germline CDR1 and CDR2: SGHVS and FNYEAQ. V shed 5 bases and J 3 bases; nucleotides not matched to a gene: 7.

The sample holds a few counts of this clonotype. The chain joins TRBV7-9 to TRBJ1-1; D not resolved. Germline V CDR1 and CDR2: SEHNR, FQNEAQ (reference sequence). This CDR3 region has 14 residues. The V gene lost 4 bases and the J gene lost 3 bases, with 12 bases spanning the gap. The CDR3 spells CASSSADFYTEAFF. CDR3 DNA sequence: TGTGCCAGCAGCTCGGCGGACTTTTACACTGAAGCTTTCTTT.

This clonotype was recorded a few times. J is TRBJ2-2 and V is TRBV20-1, with D possibly being TRBD1 (6 bases). Germline assignment: CDR1 DFQATT and CDR2 SNEGSKA (reference sequence). V was cut by 5 bases and J by 2 bases, with 15 bases left in between. The CDR3 contains 15 residues. CDR3 sequence: CSAGPTGSNTGELFF. CDR3 DNA sequence: TGCAGTGCTGGACCCACAGGGAGCAACACCGGGGAGCTGTTTTTT.

This clonotype showed up just a few times. The rearrangement joins TRBV4-1 to TRBJ2-2; 10 bases line up with TRBD2. Germline loops: CDR1 MGHRA, CDR2 YSYEKL. J gave up 4 bases and V 6 bases, and 8 bases lay outside the gene matches. The CDR3 is 16 residues long. As DNA, the CDR3 is TGCGCCAGCAGACGAAACATAGCGGGAGGCACCGGGGAGCTGTTTTTT. Translation gives CASRRNIAGGTGELFF.

The chain recombines TRBV6-2 or TRBV6-3 with TRBJ1-4, with D perhaps matching TRBD1 (5 bases). This CDR3 contains 15 residues. Per the germline V gene, CDR1 is MNHEY and CDR2 is SVGEGT. Between the trimmed V and J ends, which lost 7 bases and 0 bases, there was a span of 12 bases. DNA of the CDR3: TGTGCCAGCAATAGACCGACAGCAACTAATGAAAAACTGTTTTTT. Translated, it gives CASNRPTATNEKLFF.

This clonotype was counted a few times. The gene calls are TRBV7-8 and TRBJ2-1, with D maybe TRBD1 (6 bases). The V gene lost 3 bases and the J gene lost 3 bases, with 9 bases spanning the gap. Germline V gene sequence: CDR1 SGHVS, CDR2 FQNEAQ. The CDR3 consists of 14 residues. CDR3 in amino acids: CASSLVQGYNEQFF. The CDR3 DNA reads as TGTGCCAGCAGCTTGGTACAGGGCTACAATGAGCAGTTCTTC.

This clonotype was recorded a few times. The chain has TRBV2 and TRBJ2-7; 9 bases match TRBD2. Trimming took 6 bases from V and 5 from J; bases not matched to a gene: 5. The germline CDR1 and CDR2 sequences are SNHLY and FYNNEI. The CDR3 is 13 residues long. The CDR3 region has the DNA TGTGCCAGCAGGGTAGCGGGAGTCGACGAGCAGTACTTC. This codes for CASRVAGVDEQYF.

The gene calls are TRBV13 and TRBJ2-3; the D is unclear. Trimming removed 0 bases from V and 2 bases from J, with 9 bases in between. The CDR3 contains 15 residues. The germline CDR1 and CDR2 sequences are PRHDT and FYEKMQ (reference sequence). The CDR3 nucleotides are TGTGCCAGCAGCTTAGGGACTTTCCTCACAGATACGCAGTATTTT. Its protein product is CASSLGTFLTDTQYF.

The chain links TRBV18 to TRBJ2-7; TRBD2 agrees at 8 bases. Germline trimming cut 3 bases from V and 6 bases from J; bases unmatched to any gene: 10. The CDR3 runs 15 residues. From germline, CDR1 is KGHSH and CDR2 LQKENI. CDR3 in amino acids: CASSPSTGGHGEQYF. The CDR3 DNA reads TGTGCCAGCTCACCCTCTACGGGAGGGCACGGCGAGCAGTACTTC.

This clonotype was seen a few times. The chain is built from TRBV4-3 and TRBJ2-3, with TRBD1 matching 10 bases. This CDR3 has 18 amino acids. With V trimmed by 0 bases and J by 6 bases, 12 bases remained unmatched. Germline lookup yields CDR1 LGHNA and CDR2 YSLEER. The CDR3 reads CASSQDTKTGGAPDTQYF. The CDR3 DNA is TGCGCCAGCAGCCAAGATACGAAGACAGGGGGCGCCCCGGATACGCAGTATTTT.

This chain joins TRBV10-3 and TRBJ2-4; D tentatively reads TRBD1 or TRBD2 (6 bases each). The CDR3 spans 14 residues. V lost 3 bases and J lost 2, with 8 bases in between. Germline CDR1 reads ENHRY; CDR2 reads SYGVKD. As DNA, the CDR3 is TGTGCCATCAGTGATGGGGGGCCCAAAAACATTCAGTACTTC. It is translated as CAISDGGPKNIQYF.

This sequence joins TRBV7-9 and TRBJ2-7, with a possible D match to TRBD1 (5 bases). The germline gives CDR1 SEHNR, CDR2 FQNEAQ (reference sequence). Deletions cut 4 bases from V and 4 bases from J, with 14 bases between. The CDR3 has 14 amino acids. The CDR3 bases are TGTGCCAGCAGCTCCCCTGGGGCGGAGTACGAGCAGTACTTC. Its translation: CASSSPGAEYEQYF. Full variable domain (remainder filled in from reference TRBV7-9 and TRBJ2-7): DTGVSQNPRHKITKRGQNVTFRCDPISEHNRLYWYRQTLGQGPEFLTYFQNEAQLEKSRLLSDRFSAERPKGSFSTLEIQRTEQGDSAMYLCASSSPGAEYEQYFGPGTRLTVT.

The V gene is TRBV20-1, the J gene TRBJ1-1, with D possibly TRBD1 on 5 matching bases. The CDR3 sequence is 13 residues long. The germline V gene encodes CDR1 DFQATT and CDR2 SNEGSKA (reference sequence). Trimming left V 1 base short and J 1 base short, with 7 bases between. CDR3 DNA: TGCAGTGCTAGAGGAGGGGCGAACACTGAAGCTTTCTTT. It codes for CSARGGANTEAFF.

J is TRBJ2-1 and V is TRBV7-2; 9 bases match TRBD1. The junction had 6 bases not matched to a gene; V was cut back by 0 bases and J by 6 bases. CDR1 is SGHTA, CDR2 FQGNSA, per germline. The CDR3 runs to 16 residues. DNA for the CDR3: TGTGCCAGCAGCTTAGCGGGACAGGGTAGGGCCAATGAGCAGTTCTTC. Protein: CASSLAGQGRANEQFF.

This clonotype was seen more than once but under ten times. V and J are TRBV29-1 and TRBJ2-5, with TRBD2 identical over 10 bases. This CDR3 comprises 14 residues. The germline V gene encodes CDR1 SQVTM and CDR2 ANQGSEA. V trimming: 6 bases; J trimming: 2 bases; junction bases outside the gene matches: 6. CDR3 sequence reads: CSVGLAEGQETQYF. CDR3 DNA: TGCAGCGTCGGACTAGCGGAGGGGCAAGAGACCCAGTACTTC.

The rearrangement links TRBV6-2 or TRBV6-3 to TRBJ1-5; D may be TRBD1 (6 bases). Trimming stripped 6 bases from V and 1 base from J, with 19 bases between. The length of the CDR3 is 17 residues. Germline V gene lookup returns CDR1 MNHEY and CDR2 SVGEGT. The CDR3 nucleotides are TGTGCCAGCAGGGGGGCAGGGGAGGTCCGGAGCAATCAGCCCCAGCATTTT. Residues: CASRGAGEVRSNQPQHF.

This clonotype turned up a few times. The chain links TRBV20-1 to TRBJ2-5; either TRBD1 or TRBD2 may supply D (7 bases each). Per germline, CDR1 DFQATT and CDR2 SNEGSKA (reference sequence). The CDR3 sequence is 14 residues long. Trimming pared 6 bases from V and 2 bases from J, leaving 16 bases between. The DNA for the CDR3 is TGCAGTGCCAGGGGGGGGGCGGCGCAAGAGACCCAGTACTTC. Translation gives CSARGGAAQETQYF.

This clonotype was seen a handful of times. The chain links TRBV11-1 to TRBJ1-6; D gene ambiguous. The V gene lost 1 base and the J gene lost 0 bases, with 13 bases spanning the gap. CDR1 and CDR2 (germline): SGHAT, FQDESV (reference sequence). The CDR3 runs to 18 residues. The CDR3 region has the DNA TGTGCCAGCAGCTTAGTACCTCGATGGAGCTCCTATAATTCACCCCTCCACTTT. Protein sequence: CASSLVPRWSSYNSPLHF.

The chain employs TRBV20-1 and TRBJ2-1; 10 nucleotides align to TRBD1. J lost 9 bases, V lost 4 bases, and 6 bases had no gene match. CDR1 is DFQATT, CDR2 SNEGSKA, per germline (reference sequence). The length of the CDR3 is 13 residues. CDR3 loop: CSAMGQGMGEQFF. The CDR3 nucleotides are TGCAGTGCTATGGGACAGGGGATGGGTGAGCAGTTCTTC.

Here the CDR3 DNA reads TGCAGTGCTAGAGTCGGGATTCTTGGTCAGCCCCAGCATTTT. It specifies CSARVGILGQPQHF. V is TRBV20-1 and J is TRBJ1-5; the D is unclear. The CDR3 has 14 residues. V shed 1 base and J shed 6 bases, with 13 bases lying between them. Germline V gives CDR1 DFQATT, CDR2 SNEGSKA (reference sequence).

This chain joins TRBV10-3 and TRBJ2-2, with D possibly called TRBD1 or TRBD2 (5 bases each). Germline CDR1 and CDR2: ENHRY and SYGVKD. V lost 3 bases, J lost 4 bases, and 9 bases lay in between. This CDR3 comprises 14 residues. DNA for the CDR3: TGTGCCATCAGTGACCTCGGGACCACCGGGGAGCTGTTTTTT. Protein product: CAISDLGTTGELFF.

The chain has TRBV12-3 or TRBV12-4 and TRBJ2-7; 7 bases map to TRBD1. This CDR3 is 15 amino acids long. Losses at the gene ends were 6 bases for V and 1 base for J; bases not matched to a gene: 9. The CDR3 DNA is TGTGCCAGCAGCGCCAGAGGGGGCGCTTCCTACGAGCAGTACTTC. Translating it yields CASSARGGASYEQYF.

This clonotype occurred a few times. This chain links TRBV4-2 with TRBJ2-1; TRBD2 is a possible D gene (5 bases). V shed 4 bases and J shed 3 bases, with 13 bases lying between them. The CDR3 runs 15 residues. Germline CDR1 reads LGHNA; CDR2 reads YNFKEQ. This chain's CDR3 is CASSPTTLYYNEQFF. The CDR3, as DNA: TGTGCCAGCAGCCCGACTACGCTCTACTACAATGAGCAGTTCTTC.